One and the same sample provided the 10 T cell receptor beta chains below, sequenced in a study of cytomegalovirus exposure and HLA in healthy donors. The PCR had 60 Vbeta and 13 Jbeta primers. TCRdb's copy holds only in-frame clones and misses some; the assay was immunoSEQ multiplex PCR. Among more than 200,000 clones listed, about 83% were seen once. Source material: PBMCs. These receptors were taken from a human donor in good health.

The rearrangement links TRBV13 to TRBJ1-1; D is possibly TRBD1 (6 bases). Germline V gene lookup returns CDR1 PRHDT and CDR2 FYEKMQ (reference sequence). There are 15 residues in the CDR3. V lost 5 bases to trimming and J lost 3 bases, with 16 bases between them. The CDR3 DNA reads TGTGCCAGCAGCCCCACCGGGAGGGGGGACACTGAAGCTTTCTTT. It encodes CASSPTGRGDTEAFF.

V and J are TRBV10-1 and TRBJ2-1, with 11 bases lining up with TRBD2. This CDR3 contains 15 residues. After removal of 3 bases from V and 8 bases from J, the junction contained 6 bases not matched to a gene. The germline gives CDR1 WNHNN, CDR2 SYGVQD (reference sequence). This CDR3 reads CASSDSGLAAHEQFF. The CDR3 nucleotides are TGCGCCAGCAGTGATTCGGGACTAGCGGCCCATGAGCAGTTCTTC.

The chain employs TRBV5-6 and TRBJ2-3; maybe TRBD2 (5 bases). This CDR3 has 16 residues. V was shortened by 4 bases and J by 6 bases, with 21 bases between the two germline ends. Germline CDR1 SGHDT, CDR2 YYEEEE. The CDR3 DNA is TGTGCCAGCAGCGCTCCCACGGAGGCCCACGAGGATACGCAGTATTTT. Translated, it gives CASSAPTEAHEDTQYF. Supplemented by reference TRBV5-6 and TRBJ2-3, the full variable domain reads DAGVTQSPTHLIKTRGQQVTLRCSPKSGHDTVSWYQQALGQGPQFIFQYYEEEERQRGNFPDRFSGHQFPNYSSELNVNALLLGDSALYLCASSAPTEAHEDTQYFGPGTRLTVL.

About this clone: The junction does not match germline at one end; this may be a read error. The chain uses TRBV6-5 and TRBJ1-2; D gene unclear. Germline lookup yields CDR1 MNHEY and CDR2 SVGAGI. The CDR3 has 13 residues. As DNA, the CDR3 is TGTGCCAGCAGTAGCAGGTCTAATTATGGCTACACCTTC. It translates to CASSSRSNYGYTF.

The V call is TRBV19, the J call TRBJ2-6; TRBD1 aligns across 10 bases. Trimming removed 5 bases from V and 0 bases from J; junction bases left unmatched: 7. The CDR3 length is 18 residues. Germline V CDR1 and CDR2: LNHDA, SQIVND (reference sequence). The CDR3 DNA reads TGTGCCAGTAGTGGACAGGGGGGGCCCTACTCTGGGGCCAACGTCCTGACTTTC. It is translated as CASSGQGGPYSGANVLTF.

The genes are TRBV9 and TRBJ1-3; perhaps TRBD1 as D (6 bases). There are 14 residues in the CDR3. V lost 9 bases to trimming and J lost 8 bases, with 21 bases between them. Germline CDR1 reads SGDLS; CDR2 reads YYNGEE. The CDR3 is CATASGEKGDTIYF. In nucleotides, the CDR3 is TGTGCCACCGCCTCAGGGGAAAAAGGGGACACCATATATTTT.

V and J are TRBV7-9 and TRBJ2-5; D is unresolved. The length of the CDR3 is 15 residues. The germline V gene encodes CDR1 SEHNR and CDR2 FQNEAQ (reference sequence). The V gene lost 5 bases and the J gene lost 1 base, with 14 bases spanning the gap. In DNA, the CDR3 is TGTGCCAGCAGCACCCCCGACAAGGTCCAAGAGACCCAGTACTTC. Translation gives CASSTPDKVQETQYF.

The rearrangement joins TRBV28 to TRBJ2-7, with D perhaps TRBD2 (5 bases). This CDR3 comprises 14 residues. The V gene lost 8 bases and the J gene lost 0 bases, with 14 bases spanning the gap. Germline CDR1 is MDHEN and CDR2 is SYDVKM. Written as DNA, the CDR3 is TGTGCCAGCGGAGGATGGGATGGCTCCTACGAGCAGTACTTC. Protein: CASGGWDGSYEQYF.

The rearrangement links TRBV4-1 to TRBJ1-1; weak D call: TRBD1 (6 bases). The CDR3 runs 15 residues. The germline V gene has CDR1 MGHRA and CDR2 YSYEKL. V gave up 4 bases and J gave up 0 bases, with 12 bases separating them. This CDR3 is CASSRIRGLNTEAFF. The CDR3 nucleotides are TGCGCCAGCAGCCGAATCAGGGGCTTGAACACTGAAGCTTTCTTT.

The CDR3 region is CASRSGWDGEKLFF. Written as DNA, the CDR3 is TGTGCCAGCAGATCAGGGTGGGATGGTGAAAAACTGTTTTTT. The J gene is TRBJ1-4, the V gene TRBV27; D possibly corresponds to TRBD1 (5 bases). The CDR3 covers 14 residues. The V gene lost 6 bases and the J gene lost 7 bases, with 15 bases spanning the gap. Germline CDR1 reads MNHEY; CDR2 reads SMNVEV (reference sequence).